Sequencing of this T cell receptor (beta chain) was carried out in a study of cytomegalovirus exposure and HLA in healthy donors (dated by TCRdb to about 2017). General notes on the study: According to an earlier analysis of around 600 of the donors, 150 million to 200 million T cells yielded some 110 million unique TCR beta sequences and 276 Gb of sequence data. An early release covering roughly 580 HLA-typed donors comprised about 310 gigabases of sequencing data and around 80 million unique TCR sequences. Of the approximately 400 genotyped donors, over 70% fell in the genetic ancestry cluster associated with self-reported Caucasian donors. The aim of the study was to test whether cataloging public T cell receptors could identify signatures of past pathogen exposure. The study used immunosequencing to profile the T cell repertoires of around 600 subjects and linked those repertoires to cytomegalovirus serostatus. In addition to the first cohort of approximately 670 subjects, a separate validation cohort of 120 different subjects was used. To predict cytomegalovirus infection status, the study brought together high-throughput TCR immunosequencing, statistical association of individual TCRs with disease status, and machine learning. In a later analysis, previously published TCR beta repertoires from several hundred donors were re-analyzed and high-resolution HLA genotyping was added so that TCR occurrence patterns could be studied. In the later analysis, no new phenotypic data were used to find candidate immune exposures; instead, reliance was placed on TCR beta sequences and their occurrence across donors. In an earlier analysis of 587 of the donors, high-throughput TCR beta sequencing was used to judge whether each TCR beta V gene segment behaved as functional or pseudogenic. Donor age, sex, ethnicity and CMV serostatus were compiled alongside the repertoire data. In a later genetic analysis, genome-wide SNP genotypes for about 60% of the 666 donors were used, and that subset was treated as a discovery cohort. Every discovery cohort repertoire had been produced on one sequencing platform. HLA typing covered class I and class II loci at four-digit resolution. Typing coverage differed by locus: A, B, C, DRB1 and DQB1 were typed in about 620-630 donors, DQA1 in approximately 520, DPA1 in some 610, and DPB1 in 400 to 490. Roughly 5 DR-DQ haplotypes were handled as single units for association and clustering, since linkage in the cohort was strong. Among approximately 370 genotyped donors of the cohort, an average of roughly 230,000 unique TCR beta nucleotide sequences was sequenced per donor, of which about 20% were non-productive. The full study reports these points: Linkage disequilibrium might explain the correlated functional status among segregating V segments, but an unknown experimental factor could not be ruled out. Across donors, most TCR sequences were observed very rarely, whereas some public TCRs were present in many individuals. Because HLA typing was unavailable for some donors at each locus, only the typed subset was used in association tests. According to a later analysis, TCR association rates differed among HLA loci, with DRB1 alleles showing the most associated TCRs and HLA-C alleles showing the fewest. According to a later analysis, most CMV-associated TCR beta chains appeared to be HLA-restricted, and the HLA associations seemed to be driven largely by CMV exposure. At a false discovery rate of 0.05, a later analysis linked 16,951 TCR beta sequences to specific HLA alleles. According to the authors, the approach could potentially be generalized to other disease states and immunological phenotypes. Immune exposure information for the cohort was limited to CMV serostatus. An association between a missense DCLRE1C variant and V-gene and J-gene trimming of TCR beta chains was found in a later genetic analysis and replicated in an independent cohort. A later genetic analysis reported fewer N-insertions in productive TCRs among donors in an Asian-associated ancestry cluster than the roughly 700-donor mean. The study gave a list of 150 to 200 TCR beta chains associated with cytomegalovirus. Some IMGT-functional V segments, including TRBV6-2 and TRBV6-3, could not be distinguished by the 87-base-pair reads and were therefore excluded. Cytomegalovirus status was reported to be diagnosed by the classifier with high specificity and sensitivity in both the original and validation cohorts. In a later analysis, HLA-associated TCR beta chains were found to be more clonally expanded and to have lower generation probabilities than equally common non-associated chains. Roughly uniform sequencing depth across donors was assumed in presence/absence analyses, although this assumption may not hold. A further reported finding was that TCR beta sequences accurately predicted the HLA-A and HLA-B alleles for most subjects in the first cohort. Several of the top co-occurrence clusters appeared to be linked to parvovirus B19, influenza, CMV and Epstein-Barr virus, according to a later analysis. Only TCR beta chains were sequenced in this cohort, and the absence of alpha or paired-chain data limited detectable features. Three of the identified cytomegalovirus-associated TCR beta chains were confirmed in vitro to be specific for cytomegalovirus antigens. Because counts were too low, more than 15 rarely observed V segments, including chromosome 9 orphons, were excluded from the earlier analysis of fewer than 650 of the donors. Assigning TCR associations to individual alleles was difficult when HLA alleles, especially DR and DQ, strongly co-occurred. A cluster of highly shared sequence variants was judged likely to be a technical artifact of the sequencing pipeline. An earlier analysis of approximately 570 of the donors showed that most TCR beta V segments appeared in productive rearrangements either about 90% or about 30% of the time, which broadly matched IMGT annotations.

The protocol used for the library was the immunoSEQ multiplex PCR assay. For the multiplex PCR, a mixture combining 60 forward primers for TCR Vbeta segments and 13 reverse primers for TCR Jbeta segments was used. A multiplex PCR assay on genomic DNA amplified the CDR3 region of rearranged TCR beta genes. The Illumina HiSeq System was used to sequence the amplified TCR beta libraries as 87-base-pair reads. Regarding the original processing steps: In a later analysis, tens of millions of unique TCR beta chains were counted across the roughly 700 repertoires, and around 11 million of these chains were shared by at least two donors. To remove PCR and sequencing errors, raw reads were error-corrected and collapsed into unique sequences using a nearest-neighbor algorithm that merged closely related sequences. V, D and J gene segments were assigned by aligning CDR3 sequences to IMGT reference sequences. Each retained sequence needed at least a six-nucleotide match to both a V gene segment and a J gene segment. A rearrangement was called productive if the CDR3 had no stop codons and remained in frame with V and J, and every other rearrangement was called non-productive. Following IMGT convention, CDR3 was defined as the stretch from the second conserved V-encoded cysteine to the conserved J-encoded phenylalanine. In an earlier analysis of around 540 of the donors, sequences lacking an unambiguous match to a single V gene segment were excluded. In an earlier analysis of 450 to 700 of the donors, V segments were called functional above 56.7% productive rearrangements and were called segregating when the between-donor standard deviation exceeded 5%. A statistical classification framework was built to diagnose cytomegalovirus status from the catalog of TCR beta chain sequences. V and J gene assignment, in a later analysis, came from comparing TCR nucleotide sequences with IMGT/GENE-DB human TR gene sequences. Using the TCRdist pipeline, a later analysis assigned CDR3 sequences along with most-parsimonious VDJ recombination scenarios. In a later analysis, each TCR beta chain was defined by its CDR3 amino acid sequence together with its V-gene family, and reads lacking a unique V-gene family were excluded. As a way to deal with suspected cross-contamination and a sequencing artifact, a later analysis dropped nearly 600 nucleotide sequences that were highly shared and had low generation probability. In a later analysis, a clonal expansion index was calculated for each public chain from normalized within-repertoire ranks of inferred template counts. In a later analysis, generation probabilities were computed using a VDJ recombination model fitted to out-of-frame rearrangements, and the results were checked against IGoR. Hypergeometric tests were used in a later analysis to score TCR-TCR, TCR-HLA and TCR-CMV co-occurrence, with a repertoire-size bias correction applied to the TCR pairs. In a later analysis, false discovery rates were estimated by permuting HLA or CMV assignments 20 times. A later analysis grouped co-occurring TCRs with DBSCAN, adding TCRdist sequence similarity when clustering within HLA-allele-positive subsets. Co-occurrence clustering excluded repertoires with fewer than 30,000 or more than 120,000 public chains, plus five with anomalous nucleotide sharing. TCRdb obtained this table from immuneACCESS and retained in-frame rearrangements with V and J assigned. These tables miss some clones; where compared with another copy, unresolved V genes account for less than half of the shortfall, and the remainder is unexplained. V and J calls and clone size follow that table, whereas D and trimming were derived from the DNA. In this sample the table shows more than 80,000 clones, more than 75% of which occur a single time. In total, the top ten clones hold roughly 8.3% of the sample.

The cohort comprised 670 or so healthy bone marrow donors. All cohort members were sampled while nominally healthy, although unrecorded immune exposures were likely present. The donor was CMV seropositive and belonged to the group of 250 to 350 seropositive cohort members. A peripheral blood sample was provided by each donor, and peripheral blood mononuclear cells were used for TCR beta sequencing. Genomic DNA was extracted from the blood cell samples with the Qiagen DNeasy Blood Extraction Kit. A word on this clone: No cognate antigen has been identified for it. Within one base of it there is no much larger clone, and no base qualities were kept.

The germline V end is reduced by 2 bases and the J end by 0 bases; junction bases left unmatched: 4. Including cysteine and phenylalanine, the CDR3 has 17 amino acids. Left in the record is the CDR3 DNA by itself, 51 bases read in frame from the first base. Looking up the germline V gene yields CDR1 MDHEN and CDR2 SYDVKM. Input material: PBMCs. The origin of this receptor is a man aged 25 to 40 in good health and CMV-seropositive. The sequence joins TRBV28 to TRBJ2-1; TRBD2 fits 10 bases in the junction. The bases read TGTGCCAGCAGTTTACCTAGCGGGAGATACTCCTACAATGAGCAGTTCTTC. It specifies CASSLPSGRYSYNEQFF.